The TCR beta chain described here comes from a study of T cell repertoires in cytomegalovirus infection. The wider study: CMV epitopes in the study were HLA-C-restricted (recently identified) and HLA-B-restricted (well studied). CMV infection together with matching HLA type was indicated by public TCR beta signatures.

As concerns this clonotype: What it recognizes is unknown.

Study-level results: Using cumulative public TCR beta family frequency, the authors identified those who carried CMV together with the relevant HLA. The ex vivo response showed dominance by HLA-C-restricted CMV-specific TCR beta clonotypes.

Germline values: CDR1 SEHNR, CDR2 FQNEAQ (reference sequence). This CDR3 region has 13 residues. Trimming removed 6 bases from V and 0 bases from J; junction bases left unmatched: 0. Each CDR3 protein gets one entry after TCRdb re-called the reads with MiXCR. The data contain some 920,000 distinct CDR3 sequences, roughly 30% of them singletons. The TCR was taken from a human donor in good health (CMV status not recorded). Some clones in this sample may be carry-over from other donors' samples. The chain employs TRBV7-9 and TRBJ2-3; 7 positions match TRBD1. The specimen comprised cultured CD8+ T cells from PBMCs, sampled from culture after CMV antigen stimulation. The CDR3 protein is CASRQGSTDTQYF. The CDR3 region has the DNA TGTGCCAGCAGACAGGGGAGCACAGATACGCAGTATTTT.